These 7 T cell receptor beta chains share one sample of origin, sequenced in a study of radiotherapy plus CTLA-4 blockade in lung cancer. Assay: immunoSEQ multiplex PCR; the TCRdb copy retains only in-frame clones and omits some. The sample consists of 15,000 or so clones, less than 75% of them appearing once. This specimen was peripheral blood, taken from a patient treated with radiotherapy plus ipilimumab. These receptor sequences come from a human donor with non-small cell lung cancer whose response to radiotherapy plus ipilimumab could not be evaluated.

This clone has a handful of counts. The chain links TRBV25-1 to TRBJ1-2; D unclear. Trimming left V 5 bases short and J 8 bases short, with 12 bases between. Looked up from germline, CDR1 is MGHDK and CDR2 is SYGVNS. The CDR3 has 12 amino acids. This CDR3 reads CASSSEVRGYTF. The CDR3 DNA is TGTGCCAGCAGTTCAGAGGTTCGCGGCTACACCTTC.

V usage is TRBV11-3 and J usage is TRBJ2-7, with a tentative D call TRBD2 (5 bases). CDR1 SGHNT and CDR2 YENEEA come from the germline V gene. V was pared by 0 bases and J by 0 bases, with 6 bases between. This CDR3 region has 14 residues. CDR3 bases: TGTGCCAGCAGCTTAGACGGGGACTCCTACGAGCAGTACGTC. This translates into CASSLDGDSYEQYV.

The chain joins TRBV7-3 to TRBJ2-1, with 9 bases aligning to TRBD2. The ends lost 2 bases at V and 10 bases at J; junction bases unmatched: 12. The CDR3 length is 16 residues. Germline CDR1 and CDR2: SGHTA and FQGTGA. In nucleotides, the CDR3 is TGTGCCAGCAGCTTAGGCGGTAGCGGGGGCCTTCAAGAGCAGTTCTTC. It yields the protein CASSLGGSGGLQEQFF. The complete variable domain, with remaining parts taken from reference TRBV7-3 and TRBJ2-1, reads GAGVSQTPSNKVTEKGKYVELRCDPISGHTALYWYRQSLGQGPEFLIYFQGTGAADDSGLPNDRFFAVRPEGSVSTLKIQRTERGDSAVYLCASSLGGSGGLQEQFFGPGTRLTVL.

J is TRBJ2-7 and V is TRBV18; 8 bases line up with TRBD1. The CDR3 loop spans 14 amino acids. The V gene end was trimmed by 5 bases and the J gene end by 2 bases; junction bases not matched to a gene: 5. Germline CDR1 reads KGHSH; CDR2 reads LQKENI. CDR3: CASSYRGDAYEQYF. The CDR3 DNA follows: TGTGCCAGCTCATACAGGGGGGATGCCTACGAGCAGTACTTC.

The chain is built from TRBV19 and TRBJ2-2; no definite D call. Trimming removed 3 bases from V and 1 base from J, with 6 bases in between. CDR3 length equals 14 residues. Germline-derived CDR1 and CDR2 are LNHDA and SQIVND (reference sequence). The CDR3 DNA reads as TGTGCCAGTAGTATTGACTGGAACACCGGGGAGCTGTTTTTT. It codes for CASSIDWNTGELFF.

Regarding this clone: This sequence is one base from a far larger clone and is likely a read error. At the DNA level, this CDR3 is encoded by other sequences in the same sample as well. This chain joins TRBV6-5 and TRBJ1-5; a weak D match, TRBD1 (5 bases). CDR3 length equals 13 residues. Looked up from germline, CDR1 is MNHEY and CDR2 is SVGAGI. V was shortened by 5 bases and J by 10 bases, with 15 bases between the two germline ends. The CDR3 sequence: CASSIQESQPQHF. CDR3 nucleotide sequence: TGTGCCAGCAGTATACAGGAATCTCAACCCCAGCATTTT.

This clone was picked up a small number of times. This chain's CDR3 is CASRRQGSGQPQHF. CDR3 nucleotide sequence: TGTGCCAGTAGACGACAGGGTTCGGGTCAGCCCCAGCATTTT. The gene calls are TRBV19 and TRBJ1-5; 7 bases are shared with TRBD1. V lost 6 bases and J lost 6; bases outside the gene matches: 8. This CDR3 has 14 amino acids. Germline V gene sequence: CDR1 LNHDA, CDR2 SQIVND (reference sequence). The entire variable domain, with the rest obtained from reference TRBV19 and TRBJ1-5, is as follows: DGGITQSPKYLFRKEGQNVTLSCEQNLNHDAMYWYRQDPGQGLRLIYYSQIVNDFQKGDIAEGYSVSREKKESFPLTVTSAQKNPTAFYLCASRRQGSGQPQHFGDGTRLSIL.